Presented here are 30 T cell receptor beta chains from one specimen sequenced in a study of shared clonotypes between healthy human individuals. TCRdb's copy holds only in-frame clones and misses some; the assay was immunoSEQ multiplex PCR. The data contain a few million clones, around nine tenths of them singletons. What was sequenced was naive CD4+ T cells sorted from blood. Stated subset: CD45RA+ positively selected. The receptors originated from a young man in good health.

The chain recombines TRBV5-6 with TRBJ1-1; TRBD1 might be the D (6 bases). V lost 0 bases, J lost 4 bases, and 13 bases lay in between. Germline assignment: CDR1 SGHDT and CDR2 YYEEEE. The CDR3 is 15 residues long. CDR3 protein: CASSLEDRGATEAFF. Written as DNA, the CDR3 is TGTGCCAGCAGCTTGGAGGACCGGGGGGCCACTGAAGCTTTCTTT.

The CDR3 region is CASSFRWNTEAFF. The CDR3 DNA sequence: TGTGCCAGCAGTTTCAGGTGGAACACTGAAGCTTTCTTT. The chain joins TRBV28 to TRBJ1-1, with no clear D. V was clipped by 3 bases and J by 1 base, with 6 bases between them. This CDR3 spans 13 amino acids. Germline CDR1 and CDR2: MDHEN and SYDVKM.

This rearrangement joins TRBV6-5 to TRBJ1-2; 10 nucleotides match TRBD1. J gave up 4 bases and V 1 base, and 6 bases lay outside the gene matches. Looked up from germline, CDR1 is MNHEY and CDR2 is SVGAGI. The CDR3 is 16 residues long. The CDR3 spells CASSYFGRDRGYGYTF. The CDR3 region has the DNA TGTGCCAGCAGTTACTTCGGGAGGGACAGGGGCTATGGCTACACCTTC.

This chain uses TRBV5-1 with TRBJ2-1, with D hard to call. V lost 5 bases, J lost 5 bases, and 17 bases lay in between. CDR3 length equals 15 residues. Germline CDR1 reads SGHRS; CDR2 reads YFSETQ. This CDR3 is CASSFDGTRNNEQFF. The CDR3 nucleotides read TGCGCCAGCAGTTTTGACGGCACCAGGAACAATGAGCAGTTCTTC.

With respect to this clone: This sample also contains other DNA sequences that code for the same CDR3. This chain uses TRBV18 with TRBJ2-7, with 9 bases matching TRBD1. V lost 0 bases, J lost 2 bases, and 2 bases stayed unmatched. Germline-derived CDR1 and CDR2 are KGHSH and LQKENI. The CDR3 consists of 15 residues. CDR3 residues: CASSPPGQGPYEQYF. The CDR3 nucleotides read TGTGCCAGCTCACCACCGGGACAGGGACCCTACGAGCAGTACTTC.

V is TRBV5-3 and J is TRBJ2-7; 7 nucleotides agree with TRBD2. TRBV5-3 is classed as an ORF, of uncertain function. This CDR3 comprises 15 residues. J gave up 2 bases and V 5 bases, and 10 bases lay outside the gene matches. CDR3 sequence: CARRSGGTSAYEQYF. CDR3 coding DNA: TGTGCCAGAAGATCGGGAGGAACCTCCGCCTACGAGCAGTACTTC.

Here the CDR3 DNA reads TGTGCCAGTAGTACGGTTTGGAGCTCCTATAATTCACCCCTCCACTTT. Protein sequence: CASSTVWSSYNSPLHF. The rearrangement joins TRBV19 to TRBJ1-6; D is unclear. Germline assignment: CDR1 LNHDA and CDR2 SQIVND (reference sequence). Trimming took 4 bases from V and 0 from J, leaving 10 bases between them. CDR3 size: 16 residues.

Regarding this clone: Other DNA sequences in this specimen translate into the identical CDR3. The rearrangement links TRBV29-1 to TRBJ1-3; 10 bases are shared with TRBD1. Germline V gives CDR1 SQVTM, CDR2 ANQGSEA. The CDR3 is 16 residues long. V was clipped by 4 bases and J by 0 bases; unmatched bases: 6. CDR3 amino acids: CSVGKGTGDSGNTIYF. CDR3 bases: TGCAGCGTTGGGAAGGGGACAGGGGACTCTGGAAACACCATATATTTT.

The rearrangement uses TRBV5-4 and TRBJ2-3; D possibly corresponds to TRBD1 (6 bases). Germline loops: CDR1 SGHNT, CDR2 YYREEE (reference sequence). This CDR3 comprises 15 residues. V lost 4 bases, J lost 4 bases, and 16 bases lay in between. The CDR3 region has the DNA TGTGCCAGCAGCCCAACCGGGACAAGCCCAGATACGCAGTATTTT. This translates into CASSPTGTSPDTQYF.

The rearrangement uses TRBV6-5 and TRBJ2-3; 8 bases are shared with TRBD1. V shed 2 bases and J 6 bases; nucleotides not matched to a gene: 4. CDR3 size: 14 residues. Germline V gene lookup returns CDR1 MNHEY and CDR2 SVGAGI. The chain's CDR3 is CASSYAQGADTQYF. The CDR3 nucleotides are TGTGCCAGCAGTTACGCCCAGGGGGCGGATACGCAGTATTTT.

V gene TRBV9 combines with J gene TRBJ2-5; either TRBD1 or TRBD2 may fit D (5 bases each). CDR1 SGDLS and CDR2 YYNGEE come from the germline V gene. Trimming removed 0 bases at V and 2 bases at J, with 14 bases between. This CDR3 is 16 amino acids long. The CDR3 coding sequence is TGTGCCAGCAGCGTAGGTCTTATGGGGGTTCAAGAGACCCAGTACTTC. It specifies CASSVGLMGVQETQYF.

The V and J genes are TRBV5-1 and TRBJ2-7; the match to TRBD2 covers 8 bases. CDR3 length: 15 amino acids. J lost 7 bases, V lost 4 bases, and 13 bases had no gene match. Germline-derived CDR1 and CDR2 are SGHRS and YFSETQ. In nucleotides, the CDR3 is TGCGCCAGCAGCGCCACCCTGGCGGGGGGAACAGAGCAGTACTTC. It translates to CASSATLAGGTEQYF.

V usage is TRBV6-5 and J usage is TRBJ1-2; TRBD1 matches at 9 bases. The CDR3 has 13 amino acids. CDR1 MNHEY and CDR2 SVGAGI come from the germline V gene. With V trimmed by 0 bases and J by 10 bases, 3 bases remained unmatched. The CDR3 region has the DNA TGTGCCAGCAGTTACTCGGGGACAGGGCTCTACACCTTC. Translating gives CASSYSGTGLYTF.

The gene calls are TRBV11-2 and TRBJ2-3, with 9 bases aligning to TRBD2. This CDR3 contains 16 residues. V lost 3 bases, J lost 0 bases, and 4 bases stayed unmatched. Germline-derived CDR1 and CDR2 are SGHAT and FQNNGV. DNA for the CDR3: TGTGCCAGCAGCTTCATAGCGGGGGCTAGCACAGATACGCAGTATTTT. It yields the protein CASSFIAGASTDTQYF.

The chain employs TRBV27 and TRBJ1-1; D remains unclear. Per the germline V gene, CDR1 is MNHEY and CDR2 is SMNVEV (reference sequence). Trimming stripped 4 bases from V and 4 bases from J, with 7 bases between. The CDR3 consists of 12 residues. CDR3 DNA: TGTGCCAGCAGTTATCTCGGCACTGAAGCTTTCTTT. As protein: CASSYLGTEAFF.

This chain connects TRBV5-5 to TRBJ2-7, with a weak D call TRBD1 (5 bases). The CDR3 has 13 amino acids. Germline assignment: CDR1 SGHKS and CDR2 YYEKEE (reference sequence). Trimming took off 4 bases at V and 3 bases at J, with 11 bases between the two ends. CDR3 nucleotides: TGTGCCAGCAGCAACCTTCAGGGCTACGAGCAGTACTTC. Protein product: CASSNLQGYEQYF.

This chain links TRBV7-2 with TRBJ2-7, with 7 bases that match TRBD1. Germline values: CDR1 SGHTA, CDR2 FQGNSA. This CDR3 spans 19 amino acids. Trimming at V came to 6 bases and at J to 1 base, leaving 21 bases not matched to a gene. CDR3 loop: CASSQFRLVGRGSSYEQYF. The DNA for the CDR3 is TGTGCCAGCAGTCAATTCCGACTTGTAGGCAGGGGGTCTTCCTACGAGCAGTACTTC.

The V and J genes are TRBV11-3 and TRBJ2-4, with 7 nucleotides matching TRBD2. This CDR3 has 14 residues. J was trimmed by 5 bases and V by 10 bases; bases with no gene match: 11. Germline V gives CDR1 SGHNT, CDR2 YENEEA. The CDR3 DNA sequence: TGTGCCACGCACGGGGCGGGAGTCCAAAACATTCAGTACTTC. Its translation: CATHGAGVQNIQYF.

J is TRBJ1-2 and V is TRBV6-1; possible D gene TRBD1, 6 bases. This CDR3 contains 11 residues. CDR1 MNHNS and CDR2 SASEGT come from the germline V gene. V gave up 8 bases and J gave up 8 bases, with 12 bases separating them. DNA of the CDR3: TGTGCCAGCCGGACAGTAGGCGGCTACACCTTC. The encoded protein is CASRTVGGYTF.

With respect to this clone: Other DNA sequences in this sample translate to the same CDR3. CDR3 in amino acids: CAWSRETEAFF. The CDR3 DNA reads as TGTGCCTGGAGTCGCGAGACTGAAGCTTTCTTT. J is TRBJ1-1 and V is TRBV30; no definite D call. This CDR3 comprises 11 residues. The ends were cut back, 2 bases at V and 5 bases at J, with 6 bases in the middle. Germline V gene lookup returns CDR1 GTSNPN and CDR2 SVGIG (reference sequence). Together with reference TRBV30 and TRBJ1-1, the CDR3 gives the full variable domain: SQTIHQWPATLVQPVGSPLSLECTVEGTSNPNLYWYRQAAGRGLQLLFYSVGIGQISSEVPQNLSASRPQDRQFILSSKKLLLSDSGFYLCAWSRETEAFFGQGTRLTVV.

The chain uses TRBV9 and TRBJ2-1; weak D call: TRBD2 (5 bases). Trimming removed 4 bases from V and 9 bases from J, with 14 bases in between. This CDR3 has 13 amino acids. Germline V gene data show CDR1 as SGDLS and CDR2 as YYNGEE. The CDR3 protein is CASSPTGGGEQFF. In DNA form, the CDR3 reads TGTGCCAGCAGCCCCACCGGAGGCGGTGAGCAGTTCTTC.

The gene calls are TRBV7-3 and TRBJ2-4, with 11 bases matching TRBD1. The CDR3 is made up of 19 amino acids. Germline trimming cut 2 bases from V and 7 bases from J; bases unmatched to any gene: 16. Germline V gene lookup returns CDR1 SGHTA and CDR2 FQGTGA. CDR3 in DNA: TGTGCCAGCAGCTTAGACTCCGGGACAGGGGGTAAAGATGGGAACATTCAGTACTTC. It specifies CASSLDSGTGGKDGNIQYF.

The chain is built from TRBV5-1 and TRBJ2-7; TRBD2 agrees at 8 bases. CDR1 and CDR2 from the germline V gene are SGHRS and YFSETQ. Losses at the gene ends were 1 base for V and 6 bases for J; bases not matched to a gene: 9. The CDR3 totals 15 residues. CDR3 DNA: TGCGCCAGCAGCTTGACGCAGCGGGAGCAAAGCGAGCAGTACTTC. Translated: CASSLTQREQSEQYF.

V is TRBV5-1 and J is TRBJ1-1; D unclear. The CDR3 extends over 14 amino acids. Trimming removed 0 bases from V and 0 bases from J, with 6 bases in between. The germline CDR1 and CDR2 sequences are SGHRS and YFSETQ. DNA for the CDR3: TGCGCCAGCAGCTTGGGGGATGTGAACACTGAAGCTTTCTTT. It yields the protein CASSLGDVNTEAFF.

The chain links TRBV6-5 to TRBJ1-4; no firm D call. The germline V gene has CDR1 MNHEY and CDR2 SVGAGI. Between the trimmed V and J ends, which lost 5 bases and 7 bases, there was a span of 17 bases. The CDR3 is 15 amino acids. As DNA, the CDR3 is TGTGCCAGCAGTCCACTTGACCTGTCGGGTGAAAAACTGTTTTTT. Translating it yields CASSPLDLSGEKLFF.

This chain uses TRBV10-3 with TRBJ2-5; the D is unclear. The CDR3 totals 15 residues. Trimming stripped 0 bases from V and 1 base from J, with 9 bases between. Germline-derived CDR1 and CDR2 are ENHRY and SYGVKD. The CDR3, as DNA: TGTGCCATCAGTGAGTCCGACGTGGGCCAAGAGACCCAGTACTTC. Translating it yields CAISESDVGQETQYF.

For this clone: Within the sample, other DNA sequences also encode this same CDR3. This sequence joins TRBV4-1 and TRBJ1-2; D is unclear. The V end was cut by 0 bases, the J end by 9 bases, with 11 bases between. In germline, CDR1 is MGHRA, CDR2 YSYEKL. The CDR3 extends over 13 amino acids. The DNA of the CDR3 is TGCGCCAGCAGCCAAGAGGGCACCCTGAGCTACACCTTC. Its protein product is CASSQEGTLSYTF.

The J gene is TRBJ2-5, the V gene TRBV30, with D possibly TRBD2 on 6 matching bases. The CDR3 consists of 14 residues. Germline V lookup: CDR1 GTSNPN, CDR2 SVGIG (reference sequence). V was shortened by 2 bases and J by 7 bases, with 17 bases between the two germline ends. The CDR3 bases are TGTGCCTGGAGTACTAGGGGAGGCTCCGGGACCCAGTACTTC. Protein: CAWSTRGGSGTQYF.

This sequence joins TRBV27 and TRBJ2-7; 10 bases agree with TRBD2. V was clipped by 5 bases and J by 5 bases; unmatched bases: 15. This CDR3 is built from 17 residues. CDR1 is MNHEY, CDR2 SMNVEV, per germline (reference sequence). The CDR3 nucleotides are TGTGCCAGCAGTCTTATCCAGCTAGCGGGAGTCTTAAACGAGCAGTACTTC. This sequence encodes CASSLIQLAGVLNEQYF.

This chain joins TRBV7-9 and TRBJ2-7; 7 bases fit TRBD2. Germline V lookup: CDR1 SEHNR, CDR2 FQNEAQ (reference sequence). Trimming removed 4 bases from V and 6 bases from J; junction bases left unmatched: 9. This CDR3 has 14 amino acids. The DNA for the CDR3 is TGTGCCAGCAGCTGGCGGGAGCGGTCCGCCGAGCAGTACTTC. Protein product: CASSWRERSAEQYF.